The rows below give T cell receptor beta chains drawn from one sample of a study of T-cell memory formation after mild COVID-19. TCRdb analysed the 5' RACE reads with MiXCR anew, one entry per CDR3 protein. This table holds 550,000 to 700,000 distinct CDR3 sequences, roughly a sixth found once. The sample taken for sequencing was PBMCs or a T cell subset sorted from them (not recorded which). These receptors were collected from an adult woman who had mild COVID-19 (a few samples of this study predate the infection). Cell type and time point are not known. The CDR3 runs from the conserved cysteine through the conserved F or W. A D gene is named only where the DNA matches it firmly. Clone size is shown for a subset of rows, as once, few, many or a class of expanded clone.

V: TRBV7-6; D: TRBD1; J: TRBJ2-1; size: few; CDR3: CASSKLGTDYNEQFF; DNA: TGTGCCAGCAGCAAATTGGGGACAGATTACAATGAGCAGTTCTTC
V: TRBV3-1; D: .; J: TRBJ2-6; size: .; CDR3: CASQVSYSGANVLTF; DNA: TGTGCCAGCCAGGTCAGCTACTCTGGGGCCAACGTCCTGACTTTC
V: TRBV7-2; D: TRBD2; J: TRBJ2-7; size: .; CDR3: CASSDTSGAYEQYF; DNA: TGTGCCAGCAGCGACACTAGCGGAGCCTACGAGCAGTACTTC
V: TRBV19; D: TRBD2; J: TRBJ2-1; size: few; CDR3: CASTLLAGGNEQFF; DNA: TGTGCCAGTACCCTACTAGCGGGGGGCAATGAGCAGTTCTTC
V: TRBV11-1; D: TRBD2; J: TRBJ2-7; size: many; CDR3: CASSFGGDSYEQYF; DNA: TGTGCCAGCAGCTTTGGGGGGGACTCCTACGAGCAGTACTTC
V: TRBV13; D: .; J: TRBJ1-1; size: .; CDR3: CASSQSGLEAFF; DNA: TGTGCCAGCAGCCAGTCAGGTCTGGAAGCTTTCTTT
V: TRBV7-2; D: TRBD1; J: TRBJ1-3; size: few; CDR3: CASRRETGLSGNTIYF; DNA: TGTGCCAGCCGCCGGGAGACAGGGCTCTCTGGAAACACCATATATTTT
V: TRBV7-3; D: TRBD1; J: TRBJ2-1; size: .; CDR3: CASSITGVAYNEQFF; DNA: TGTGCCAGCAGCATTACAGGGGTTGCCTACAATGAGCAGTTCTTC
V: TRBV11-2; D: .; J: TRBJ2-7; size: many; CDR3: CASSGKEARYEQYF; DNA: TGTGCCAGCAGCGGTAAGGAGGCTCGGTACGAGCAGTACTTC
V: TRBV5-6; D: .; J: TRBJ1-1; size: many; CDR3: CASSWGRGTEAFF; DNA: TGTGCCAGCAGCTGGGGCCGGGGGACTGAAGCTTTCTTT
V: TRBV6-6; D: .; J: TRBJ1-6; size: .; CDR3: CASIGARSYNSPLHF; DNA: TGTGCCAGCATAGGGGCGCGCTCCTATAATTCACCCCTCCACTTT
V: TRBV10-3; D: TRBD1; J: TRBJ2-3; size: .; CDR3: CAISEGRGLRTDTQYF; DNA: TGTGCCATCAGTGAGGGCAGGGGGCTTCGCACAGATACGCAGTATTTT
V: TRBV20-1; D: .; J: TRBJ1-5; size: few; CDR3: CSARAGGDNQPQHF; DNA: TGCAGTGCTAGAGCCGGGGGTGACAATCAGCCCCAGCATTTT
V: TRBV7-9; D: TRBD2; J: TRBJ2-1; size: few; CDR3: CASSLGASGYNEQFF; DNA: TGTGCCAGCAGCTTAGGGGCTAGCGGCTACAATGAGCAGTTCTTC
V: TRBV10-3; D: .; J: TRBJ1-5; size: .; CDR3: CAIKGGPGNQPQHF; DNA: TGTGCCATCAAAGGGGGGCCGGGAAATCAGCCCCAGCATTTT
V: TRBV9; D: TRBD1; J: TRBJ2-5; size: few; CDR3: CASSHGQGRQETQYF; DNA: TGTGCCAGCAGCCACGGACAGGGAAGGCAAGAGACCCAGTACTTC
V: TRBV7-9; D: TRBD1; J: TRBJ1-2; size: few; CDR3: CASSLHLTGNGYTF; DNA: TGTGCCAGCAGCTTACACCTGACAGGGAATGGCTACACCTTC
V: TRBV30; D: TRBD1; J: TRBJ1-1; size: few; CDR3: CAWSTDRGTTEAFF; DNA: TGTGCCTGGAGTACGGACAGGGGTACCACTGAAGCTTTCTTT
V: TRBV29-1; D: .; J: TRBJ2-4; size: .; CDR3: CSVERLDQMGNIQYF; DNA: TGCAGCGTTGAACGGCTAGACCAAATGGGGAACATTCAGTACTTC
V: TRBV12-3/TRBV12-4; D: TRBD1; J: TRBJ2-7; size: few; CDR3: CASRTGSHYYEQYF; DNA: TGTGCCAGCAGGACAGGGTCACACTACTACGAGCAGTACTTC
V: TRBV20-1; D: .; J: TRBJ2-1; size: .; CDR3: CSAALARQFF; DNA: TGCAGTGCTGCACTAGCTCGGCAGTTCTTC
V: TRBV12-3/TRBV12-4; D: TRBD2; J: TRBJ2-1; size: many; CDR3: CASSLGTSGVNEQFF; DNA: TGTGCCAGCAGTTTAGGGACTAGCGGAGTAAATGAGCAGTTCTTC
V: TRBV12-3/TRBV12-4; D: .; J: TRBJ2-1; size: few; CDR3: CASSPLLGYEQFF; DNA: TGTGCCAGCAGTCCACTCCTGGGCTATGAGCAGTTCTTC
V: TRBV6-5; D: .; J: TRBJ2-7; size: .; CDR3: CASSDRNTPSYEQYF; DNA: TGTGCCAGCAGTGACAGGAACACACCCTCCTACGAGCAGTACTTC
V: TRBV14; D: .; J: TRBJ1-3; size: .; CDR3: CASSHRGIFSGNTIYF; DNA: TGTGCCAGCAGCCACCGGGGCATCTTCTCTGGAAACACCATATATTTT
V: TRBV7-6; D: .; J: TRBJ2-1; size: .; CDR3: CASSLAAGQIYNEQFF; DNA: TGTGCCAGCAGCTTAGCGGCCGGACAGATATACAATGAGCAGTTCTTC
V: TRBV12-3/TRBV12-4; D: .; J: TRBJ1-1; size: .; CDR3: CASNENGHMNTEAFF; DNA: TGTGCCAGCAATGAAAACGGTCACATGAACACTGAAGCTTTCTTT
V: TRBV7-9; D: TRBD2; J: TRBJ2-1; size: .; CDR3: CASSGLAEPSSYNEQFF; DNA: TGTGCCAGCAGCGGTCTAGCGGAACCGAGCTCCTACAATGAGCAGTTCTTC
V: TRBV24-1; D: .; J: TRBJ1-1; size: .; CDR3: CATSVGATTEAFF; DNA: TGTGCCACCAGTGTTGGGGCAACCACTGAAGCTTTCTTT
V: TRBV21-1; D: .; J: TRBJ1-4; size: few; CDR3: CASSKRDRASATNEKLFF; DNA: TGTGCCAGCAGCAAAAGGGACAGGGCCTCTGCAACTAATGAAAAACTGTTTTTT
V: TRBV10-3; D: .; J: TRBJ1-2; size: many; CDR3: CASSAGAQGGYTF; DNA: TGTGCCTCCTCAGCGGGGGCGCAAGGCGGCTACACCTTC
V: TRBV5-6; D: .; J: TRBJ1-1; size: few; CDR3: CASTLLGSEAFF; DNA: TGTGCCAGCACCCTGCTGGGATCTGAAGCTTTCTTT
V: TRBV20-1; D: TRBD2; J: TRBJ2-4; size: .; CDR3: CSADGGVQSLAKNIQYF; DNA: TGCAGTGCTGACGGGGGGGTCCAATCACTGGCCAAAAACATTCAGTACTTC
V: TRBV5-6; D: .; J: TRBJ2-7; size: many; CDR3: CASSFGTTSYEQYF; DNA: TGTGCCAGCAGCTTCGGGACAACCTCCTACGAGCAGTACTTC
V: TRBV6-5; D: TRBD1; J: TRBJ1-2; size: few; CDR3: CASSMDRGLGYTF; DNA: TGTGCCAGCAGTATGGACAGGGGGCTAGGCTACACCTTC
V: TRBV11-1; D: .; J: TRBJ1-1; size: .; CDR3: CASSGRGKVIMNTEAFF; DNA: TGTGCCAGCAGCGGCAGGGGCAAGGTGATCATGAACACTGAAGCTTTCTTT
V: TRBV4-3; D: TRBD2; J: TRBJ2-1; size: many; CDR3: CASSHTGLAGANEQFF; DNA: TGCGCCAGCAGCCATACCGGACTAGCGGGAGCAAATGAGCAGTTCTTC
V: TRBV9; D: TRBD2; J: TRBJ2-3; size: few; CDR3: CASSVDSGGATDTQYF; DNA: TGTGCCAGCAGCGTAGACAGCGGGGGGGCGACAGATACGCAGTATTTT
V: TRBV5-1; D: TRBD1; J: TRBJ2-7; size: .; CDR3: CASSLDTGAYEQYF; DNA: TGCGCCAGCAGCTTGGACACAGGGGCCTACGAGCAGTACTTC
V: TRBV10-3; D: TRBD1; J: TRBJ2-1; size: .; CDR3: CAITRQGARNEQFF; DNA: TGTGCCATCACCAGGCAGGGGGCAAGGAATGAGCAGTTCTTC
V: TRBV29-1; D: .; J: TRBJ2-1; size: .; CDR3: CSDYQTAASTNNEQFF; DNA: TGCAGCGATTACCAAACAGCGGCAAGTACCAACAATGAGCAGTTCTTC
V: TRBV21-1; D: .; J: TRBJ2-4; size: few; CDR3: CASSKERAGAKNIQYF; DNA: TGTGCCAGCAGCAAAGAGAGGGCAGGGGCCAAAAACATTCAGTACTTC
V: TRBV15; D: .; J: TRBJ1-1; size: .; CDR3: CATSRDVGNTEAFF; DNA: TGTGCCACCAGCAGAGATGTGGGTAACACTGAAGCTTTCTTT
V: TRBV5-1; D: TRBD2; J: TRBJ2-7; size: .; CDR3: CASRLTSGSEYEQYF; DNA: TGCGCCAGCAGACTGACTAGCGGGAGTGAGTACGAGCAGTACTTC
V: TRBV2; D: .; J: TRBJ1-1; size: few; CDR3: CASEQQNTEAFF; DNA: TGTGCCAGCGAACAGCAGAACACTGAAGCTTTCTTT